Only a few counts were recorded for the clone carrying this T cell receptor beta chain. The target antigen is unknown. A template switching step contributed a universal primer site, while unique molecular identifiers were present in the cDNA. TCRdb re-analysed the 5' RACE reads in MiXCR, keeping a single row per CDR3 protein. This table has about 100,000 distinct CDR3 sequences, about 6.1% appearing once. These data are taken from a study of identical twins. General study findings and limits: Twin sharing of out-of-frame TCR alpha was underestimated by models in monozygotic pairs. It was cross-sectional statistical analysis, not following the same donors, that the conclusions relied on.

The V end was cut by 2 bases, the J end by 3 bases, with 17 bases between. The CDR3 runs 15 residues. Germline assignment: CDR1 DFQATT and CDR2 SNEGSKA (reference sequence). Everyone who gave samples was a healthy Caucasian. This clonotype was sampled from a woman in her 50s in good health. V is TRBV20-1 and J is TRBJ2-7; a possible D gene is TRBD1 (6 bases). What was sequenced was memory T cells sorted from blood. This CDR3 is CSARSPGRGNYEQYF. In DNA form, the CDR3 reads TGCAGTGCTAGATCCCCGGGTAGGGGGAACTACGAGCAGTACTTC.